This T cell receptor (beta chain) is drawn from a study of T cell responses to AZD1222 COVID-19 vaccine. The CDR3 spans 17 residues. Assay: immunoSEQ multiplex PCR; the TCRdb copy retains only in-frame clones and omits some. Altogether roughly 90,000 clones are present, 80% to 90% being singletons, with the ten largest covering about 6%. The sequencing used peripheral blood, collected on day 0 of AZD1222 vaccination. This clonotype originated in an adult in good health. The chain has TRBV21-1 and TRBJ1-2. TRBV21-1 is labeled a pseudogene. CDR3 sequence (DNA): TGTGCCAGCAGCAAAGTTGGTCCCCTACGGGCCGTCTATGGCTACACCTTC. Translation: CASSKVGPLRAVYGYTF.